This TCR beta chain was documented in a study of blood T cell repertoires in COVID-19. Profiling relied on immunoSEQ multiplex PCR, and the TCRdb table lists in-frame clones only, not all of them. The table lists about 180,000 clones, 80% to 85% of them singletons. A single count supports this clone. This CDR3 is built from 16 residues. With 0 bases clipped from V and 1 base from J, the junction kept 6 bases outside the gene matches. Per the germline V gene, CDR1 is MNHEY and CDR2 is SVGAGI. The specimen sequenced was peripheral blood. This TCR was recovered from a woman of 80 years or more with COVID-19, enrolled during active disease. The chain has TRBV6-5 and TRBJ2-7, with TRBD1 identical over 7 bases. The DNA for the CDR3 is TGTGCCAGCAGTTACTCGATCTGGACAGGTTCCTACGAGCAGTACTTC. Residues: CASSYSIWTGSYEQYF.